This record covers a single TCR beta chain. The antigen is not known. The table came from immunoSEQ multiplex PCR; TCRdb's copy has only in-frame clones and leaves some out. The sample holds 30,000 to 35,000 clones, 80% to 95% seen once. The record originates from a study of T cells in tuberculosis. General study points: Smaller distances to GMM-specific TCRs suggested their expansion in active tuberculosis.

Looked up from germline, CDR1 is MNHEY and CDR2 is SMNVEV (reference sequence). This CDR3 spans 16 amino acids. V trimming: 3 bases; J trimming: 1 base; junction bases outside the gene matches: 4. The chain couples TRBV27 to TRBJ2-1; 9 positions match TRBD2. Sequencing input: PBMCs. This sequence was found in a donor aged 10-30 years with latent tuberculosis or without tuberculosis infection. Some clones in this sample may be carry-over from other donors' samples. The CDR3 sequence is CASSLVREGSYNEQFF. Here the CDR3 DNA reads TGTGCCAGCAGTTTGGTGCGGGAGGGTTCCTACAATGAGCAGTTCTTC.